This TCR beta chain was sequenced for a study of breast tumors, draining lymph nodes, adjacent tissues. Notes on the study in general: Luminal-like breast cancer showed significantly higher tumor–nontumor repertoire similarity than basal-like. Compared with lymph nodes, tumors were less diverse; compared with nontumor tissue, more.

This clonotype was recorded at least ten times. The antigen remains undetermined. Germline V gene lookup returns CDR1 SGHRS and CDR2 YFSETQ. The CDR3 consists of 18 residues. Trimming at V came to 0 bases and at J to 4 bases, leaving 7 bases not matched to a gene. Axillary draining lymph nodes of breast cancer patients supplied the node samples. TCRdb independently ran MiXCR on the multiplex PCR reads; one entry per CDR3 protein. This table holds about 140,000 distinct CDR3 sequences, less than 35% found once. This sequence joins TRBV5-1 and TRBJ2-2; TRBD2 matches 12 bases. The material sequenced was axillary lymph node tissue. The receptor was isolated from a female donor with breast cancer. Some clones in this sample may be carry-over from other donors' samples. The DNA for the CDR3 is TGCGCCAGCAGCTTGGGGCTAGCGGGGGGGCTTATCACCGGGGAGCTGTTTTTT. Its protein product is CASSLGLAGGLITGELFF.